These 9 T cell receptor beta chains originate from one sample sequenced in a study of shared clonotypes between healthy human individuals. The data were produced by immunoSEQ multiplex PCR, yet TCRdb's version contains in-frame clones alone and is incomplete. The sample holds 2 million to 3 million clones, 80% to 95% seen once. The sequenced sample was naive CD4+ T cells from PBMCs. Subset noted: CD45RA+ positively selected. The receptors come from a man between 18 and 35 years old in good health. Some clones in this sample may be carry-over from other donors' samples.

This clone was seen just once. Other DNA sequences in this specimen translate into the identical CDR3. V usage is TRBV2 and J usage is TRBJ2-5; TRBD2 might be the D (6 bases). The CDR3 has 14 residues. CDR1 SNHLY and CDR2 FYNNEI come from the germline V gene. With 0 bases removed from V and 5 bases from J, the gap between germline ends came to 10 bases. The CDR3 spells CASSEAGGRETQYF. In nucleotides, the CDR3 is TGTGCCAGCAGTGAAGCGGGAGGTAGGGAGACCCAGTACTTC.

The chain carries TRBV30 and TRBJ2-7, with 8 bases that match TRBD1. V lost 2 bases and J lost 2; bases outside the gene matches: 14. There are 17 residues in the CDR3. Germline lookup yields CDR1 GTSNPN and CDR2 SVGIG (reference sequence). The CDR3 loop reads CAWSSRRLSRGPYEQYF. As DNA, the CDR3 is TGTGCCTGGAGTTCCCGGAGATTGTCCAGGGGGCCCTACGAGCAGTACTTC. Together with reference TRBV30 and TRBJ2-7, the CDR3 gives the full variable domain: SQTIHQWPATLVQPVGSPLSLECTVEGTSNPNLYWYRQAAGRGLQLLFYSVGIGQISSEVPQNLSASRPQDRQFILSSKKLLLSDSGFYLCAWSSRRLSRGPYEQYFGPGTRLTVT.

V is TRBV7-3 and J is TRBJ2-1, with D unresolved. The germline gives CDR1 SGHTA, CDR2 FQGTGA. V gave up 5 bases and J gave up 6 bases, with 23 bases separating them. This CDR3 has 17 amino acids. CDR3 DNA: TGTGCCAGCAGCCTCGGAAGGCCCTCACAGTGGTCCAATGAGCAGTTCTTC. Its translation: CASSLGRPSQWSNEQFF.

This clone has just one count. The chain combines TRBV6-4 with TRBJ1-2; no clear D gene. CDR3 length: 15 amino acids. V was cut by 6 bases and J by 4 bases, with 18 bases left in between. Per germline, CDR1 MRHNA and CDR2 SNTAGT. The chain's CDR3 is CASSTTAGYGYGYTF. In DNA, the CDR3 is TGTGCCAGCAGCACCACAGCCGGGTACGGCTATGGCTACACCTTC.

The gene calls are TRBV28 and TRBJ2-3; D assignment may be TRBD1 or TRBD2 (6 bases each). The CDR3 has 15 residues. Trimming stripped 1 base from V and 6 bases from J, with 14 bases between. Germline V gene sequence: CDR1 MDHEN, CDR2 SYDVKM. The CDR3 sequence is CASSLFSGAGDTQYF. CDR3 DNA: TGTGCCAGCAGTTTATTTTCGGGGGCGGGGGATACGCAGTATTTT.

The chain recombines TRBV28 with TRBJ2-7; TRBD1 aligns across 7 bases. The length of the CDR3 is 13 residues. J gave up 2 bases and V 5 bases, and 3 bases lay outside the gene matches. CDR1 and CDR2 from the germline V gene are MDHEN and SYDVKM. Here the CDR3 reads CASSPGQPYEQYF. CDR3 bases: TGTGCCAGCAGTCCGGGACAGCCCTACGAGCAGTACTTC. Full variable domain (outside the CDR3, taken from reference TRBV28 and TRBJ2-7): DVKVTQSSRYLVKRTGEKVFLECVQDMDHENMFWYRQDPGLGLRLIYFSYDVKMKEKGDIPEGYSVSREKKERFSLILESASTNQTSMYLCASSPGQPYEQYFGPGTRLTVT.

V and J are TRBV9 and TRBJ2-1; 7 bases match TRBD2. The CDR3 has 18 residues. J was trimmed by 6 bases and V by 1 base; bases with no gene match: 16. From germline, CDR1 is SGDLS and CDR2 YYNGEE. The CDR3 nucleotides are TGTGCCAGCAGCGTATACCCCCCGGACGGCGGGAGACGCAATGAGCAGTTCTTC. Protein: CASSVYPPDGGRRNEQFF.

The V call is TRBV27, the J call TRBJ2-7; 12 bases agree with TRBD2. The V gene end was trimmed by 6 bases and the J gene end by 3 bases; junction bases not matched to a gene: 3. This CDR3 has 14 residues. The germline CDR1 and CDR2 sequences are MNHEY and SMNVEV (reference sequence). CDR3 in DNA: TGTGCCAGCAGGCGGACTAGCGGGGACTACGAGCAGTACTTC. This gives the protein CASRRTSGDYEQYF.

The chain recombines TRBV25-1 with TRBJ2-1, with D uncertain. CDR1 and CDR2 (germline): MGHDK, SYGVNS. CDR3 size: 13 residues. V lost 3 bases and J 3 bases, leaving 6 bases between the germline ends. The CDR3 DNA is TGTGCCAGCAGTGACCGAGGCTACAATGAGCAGTTCTTC. Its translation is CASSDRGYNEQFF.